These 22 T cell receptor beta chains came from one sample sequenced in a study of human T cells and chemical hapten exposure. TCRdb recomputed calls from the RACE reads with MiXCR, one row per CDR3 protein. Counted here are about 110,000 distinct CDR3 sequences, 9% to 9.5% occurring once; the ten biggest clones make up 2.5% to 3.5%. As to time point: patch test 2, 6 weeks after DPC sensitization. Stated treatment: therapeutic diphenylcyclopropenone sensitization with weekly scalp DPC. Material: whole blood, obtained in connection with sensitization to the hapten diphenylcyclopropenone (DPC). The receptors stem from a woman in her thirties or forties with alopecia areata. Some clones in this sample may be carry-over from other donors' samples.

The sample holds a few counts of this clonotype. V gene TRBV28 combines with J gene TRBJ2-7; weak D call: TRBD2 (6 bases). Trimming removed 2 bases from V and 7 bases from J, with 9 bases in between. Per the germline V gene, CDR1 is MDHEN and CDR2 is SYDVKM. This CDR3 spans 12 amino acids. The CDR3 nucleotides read TGTGCCAGCAGTTTAGCGGGGTTGGAGCAGTACTTC. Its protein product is CASSLAGLEQYF.

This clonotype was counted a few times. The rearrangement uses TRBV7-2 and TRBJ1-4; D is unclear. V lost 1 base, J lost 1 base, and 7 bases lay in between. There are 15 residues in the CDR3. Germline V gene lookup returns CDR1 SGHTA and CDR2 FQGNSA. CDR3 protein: CASSLGGVTNEKLFF. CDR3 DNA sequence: TGTGCCAGCAGCTTAGGTGGGGTAACTAATGAAAAACTGTTTTTT.

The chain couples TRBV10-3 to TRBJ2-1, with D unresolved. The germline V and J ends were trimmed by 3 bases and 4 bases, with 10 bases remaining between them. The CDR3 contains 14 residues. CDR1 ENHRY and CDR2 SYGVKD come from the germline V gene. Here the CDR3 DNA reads TGTGCCATCAGTGATGTGGGTCGATACAATGAGCAGTTCTTC. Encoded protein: CAISDVGRYNEQFF.

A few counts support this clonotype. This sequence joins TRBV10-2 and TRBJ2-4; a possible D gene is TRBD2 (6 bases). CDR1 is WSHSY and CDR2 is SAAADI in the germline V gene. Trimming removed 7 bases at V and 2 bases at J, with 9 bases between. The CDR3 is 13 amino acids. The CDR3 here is CASKEGPKNIQYF. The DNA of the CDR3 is TGCGCCAGCAAGGAGGGACCCAAAAACATTCAGTACTTC.

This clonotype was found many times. The CDR3 DNA reads TGTGCCAGCAGCGAAGTACAGGGCCGGAATTCACCCCTCCACTTT. Protein sequence: CASSEVQGRNSPLHF. V is TRBV12-3 or TRBV12-4 and J is TRBJ1-6, with a possible D match to TRBD1 (6 bases). Trimming removed 6 bases from V and 7 bases from J, with 16 bases in between. This CDR3 comprises 15 residues.

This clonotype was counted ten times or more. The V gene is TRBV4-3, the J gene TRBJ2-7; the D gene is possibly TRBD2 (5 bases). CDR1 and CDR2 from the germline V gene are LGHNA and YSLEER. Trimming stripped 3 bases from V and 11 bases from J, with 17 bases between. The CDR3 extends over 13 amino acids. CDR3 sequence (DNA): TGCGCCAGCAGCCATCACTCTCTCGAGGGAAAGTACTTC. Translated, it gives CASSHHSLEGKYF.

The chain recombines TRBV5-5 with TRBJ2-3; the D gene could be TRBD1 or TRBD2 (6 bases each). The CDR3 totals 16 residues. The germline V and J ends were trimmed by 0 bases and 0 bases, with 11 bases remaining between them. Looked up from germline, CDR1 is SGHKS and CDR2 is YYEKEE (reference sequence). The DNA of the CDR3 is TGTGCCAGCAGCTTGGCGGGGGCACGGAGCACAGATACGCAGTATTTT. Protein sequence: CASSLAGARSTDTQYF.

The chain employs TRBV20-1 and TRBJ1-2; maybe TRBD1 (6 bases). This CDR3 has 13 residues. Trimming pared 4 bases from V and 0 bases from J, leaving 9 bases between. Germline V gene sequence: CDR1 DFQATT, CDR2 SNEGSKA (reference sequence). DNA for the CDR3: TGCAGTGCTACAGGGGAAGCTAACTATGGCTACACCTTC. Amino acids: CSATGEANYGYTF.

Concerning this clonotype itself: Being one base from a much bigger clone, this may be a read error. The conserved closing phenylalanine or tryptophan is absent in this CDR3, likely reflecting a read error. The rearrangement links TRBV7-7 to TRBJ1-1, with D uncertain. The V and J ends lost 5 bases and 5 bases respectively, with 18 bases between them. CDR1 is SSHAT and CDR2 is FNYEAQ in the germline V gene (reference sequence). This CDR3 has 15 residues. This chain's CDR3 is CASSPIRGGRTEAFY. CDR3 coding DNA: TGTGCCAGCAGCCCCATAAGAGGAGGGAGAACTGAAGCTTTCTAT.

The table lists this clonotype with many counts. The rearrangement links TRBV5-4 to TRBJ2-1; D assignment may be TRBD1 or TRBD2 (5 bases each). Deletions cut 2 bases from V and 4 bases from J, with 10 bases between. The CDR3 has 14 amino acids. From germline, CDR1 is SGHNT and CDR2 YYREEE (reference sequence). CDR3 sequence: CASSFGTSYNEQFF. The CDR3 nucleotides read TGTGCCAGCAGCTTCGGGACCTCGTACAATGAGCAGTTCTTC.

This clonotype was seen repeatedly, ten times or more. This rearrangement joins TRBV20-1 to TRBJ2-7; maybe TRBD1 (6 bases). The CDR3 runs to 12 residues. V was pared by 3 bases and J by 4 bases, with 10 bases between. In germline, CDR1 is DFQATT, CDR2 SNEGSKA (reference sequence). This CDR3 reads CSASRQGYEQYF. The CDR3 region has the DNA TGCAGTGCTAGTAGGCAGGGGTACGAGCAGTACTTC.

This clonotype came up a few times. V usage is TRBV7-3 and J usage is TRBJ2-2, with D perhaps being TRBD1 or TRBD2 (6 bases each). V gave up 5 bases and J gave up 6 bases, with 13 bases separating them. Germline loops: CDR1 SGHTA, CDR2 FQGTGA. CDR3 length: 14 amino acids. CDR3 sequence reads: CASSPPGAPGELFF. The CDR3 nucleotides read TGTGCCAGCAGCCCCCCGGGGGCGCCCGGGGAGCTGTTTTTT.

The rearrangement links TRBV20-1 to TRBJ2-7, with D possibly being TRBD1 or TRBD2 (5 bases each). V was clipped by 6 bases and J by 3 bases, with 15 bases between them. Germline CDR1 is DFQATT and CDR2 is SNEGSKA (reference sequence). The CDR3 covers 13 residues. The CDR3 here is CSAAGTANYEQYF. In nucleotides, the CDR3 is TGCAGTGCGGCCGGGACGGCAAACTACGAGCAGTACTTC.

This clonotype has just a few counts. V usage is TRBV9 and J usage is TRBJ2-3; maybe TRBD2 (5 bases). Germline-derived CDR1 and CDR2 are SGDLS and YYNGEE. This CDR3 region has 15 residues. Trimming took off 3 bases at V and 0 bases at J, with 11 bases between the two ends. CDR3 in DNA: TGTGCCAGCAGCGGTAGCGCCTCTAGCACAGATACGCAGTATTTT. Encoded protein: CASSGSASSTDTQYF.

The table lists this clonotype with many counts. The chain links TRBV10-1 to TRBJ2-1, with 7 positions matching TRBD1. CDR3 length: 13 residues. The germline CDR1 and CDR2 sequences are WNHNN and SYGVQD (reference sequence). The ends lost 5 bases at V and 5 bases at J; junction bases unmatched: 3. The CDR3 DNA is TGCGCCAGCAGTAGCGGACAGGACAATGAGCAGTTCTTC. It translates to CASSSGQDNEQFF.

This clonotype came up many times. The CDR3, as DNA: TGCAGTGCTCCCCTACTGTTAAACACTGAAGCTTTCTTT. Its protein product is CSAPLLLNTEAFF. The V and J genes are TRBV20-1 and TRBJ1-1; D is unresolved. The CDR3 extends over 13 amino acids. Trimming cost V 5 bases and J 2 bases, with 12 bases left between them. Germline lookup yields CDR1 DFQATT and CDR2 SNEGSKA (reference sequence).

The DNA of the CDR3 is TGTGCCAGCAGAACACTTCAGGAGACCCAGTACTTC. Translation gives CASRTLQETQYF. The chain has TRBV11-1 and TRBJ2-5, with D uncertain. CDR1 and CDR2 (germline): SGHAT, FQDESV (reference sequence). The CDR3 extends over 12 amino acids. V shed 6 bases and J shed 5 bases, with 10 bases lying between them.

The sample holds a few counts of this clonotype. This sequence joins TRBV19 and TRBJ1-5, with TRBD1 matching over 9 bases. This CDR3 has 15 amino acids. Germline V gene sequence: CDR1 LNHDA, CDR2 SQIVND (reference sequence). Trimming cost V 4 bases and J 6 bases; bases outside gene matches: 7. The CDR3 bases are TGTGCCAGTAGTAAAGAGGGACAGGGCAGTCAGCCCCAGCATTTT. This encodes CASSKEGQGSQPQHF.

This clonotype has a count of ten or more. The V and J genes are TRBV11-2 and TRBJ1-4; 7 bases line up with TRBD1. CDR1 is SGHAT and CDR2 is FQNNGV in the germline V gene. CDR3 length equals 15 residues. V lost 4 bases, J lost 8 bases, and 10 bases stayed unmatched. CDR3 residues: CASSSDRARTEKLFF. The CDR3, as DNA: TGTGCCAGCAGCTCTGACAGGGCGAGGACCGAAAAACTGTTTTTT. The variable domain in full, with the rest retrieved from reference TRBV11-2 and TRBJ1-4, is EAGVAQSPRYKIIEKRQSVAFWCNPISGHATLYWYQQILGQGPKLLIQFQNNGVVDDSQLPKDRFSAERLKGVDSTLKIQPAKLEDSAVYLCASSSDRARTEKLFFGSGTQLSVL.

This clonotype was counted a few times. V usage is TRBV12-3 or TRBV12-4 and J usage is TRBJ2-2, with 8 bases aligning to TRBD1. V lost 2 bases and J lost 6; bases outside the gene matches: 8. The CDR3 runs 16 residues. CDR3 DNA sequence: TGTGCCAGCAGTTTATATCGGACAGGGAAGGCCGGGGAGCTGTTTTTT. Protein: CASSLYRTGKAGELFF.

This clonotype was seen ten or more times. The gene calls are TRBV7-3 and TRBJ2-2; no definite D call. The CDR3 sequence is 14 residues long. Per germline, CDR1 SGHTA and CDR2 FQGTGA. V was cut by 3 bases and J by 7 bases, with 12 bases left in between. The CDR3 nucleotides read TGTGCCAGCAGCTTTATTCCTAGAGGCGGGGAGCTGTTTTTT. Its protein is CASSFIPRGGELFF.

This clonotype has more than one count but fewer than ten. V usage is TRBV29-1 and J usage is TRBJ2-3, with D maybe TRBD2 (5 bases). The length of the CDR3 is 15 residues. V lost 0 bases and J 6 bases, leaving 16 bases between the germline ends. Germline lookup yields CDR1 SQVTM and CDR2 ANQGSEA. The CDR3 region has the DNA TGCAGCGTTGAAGAGGAGGAGCCCACTAGGGATACGCAGTATTTT. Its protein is CSVEEEEPTRDTQYF.